This T cell receptor (beta chain) was retrieved from a study of blood T cell repertoires in COVID-19. On the study more broadly: Sites across the United States, Italy and Spain contributed samples from acute and convalescent COVID-19. Sources were T cells, B-cell-depleted T cells, or PBMCs; the material itself was cDNA or gDNA.

TCRdb keeps only in-frame clones here, not all; method: immunoSEQ multiplex PCR. This sample yields more than 85,000 clones, of which 75% to 85% are seen a single time; approximately 25% belongs to the top ten. Germline CDR1 reads LGHDT; CDR2 reads YNNKEL (reference sequence). The V gene end was trimmed by 2 bases and the J gene end by 0 bases; junction bases not matched to a gene: 6. The CDR3 sequence is 18 residues long. The clonotype originates from a man in his sixties or seventies with acute or convalescent COVID-19. The sequencing sample was made of peripheral blood. The V and J genes are TRBV3-1 (or the pseudogene TRBV3-2) and TRBJ2-3; 12 positions match TRBD2. CDR3 coding DNA: TGTGCCAGCAGCCAAAGACTAGCGGGAGCTTTTAGCACAGATACGCAGTATTTT. Translation gives CASSQRLAGAFSTDTQYF.